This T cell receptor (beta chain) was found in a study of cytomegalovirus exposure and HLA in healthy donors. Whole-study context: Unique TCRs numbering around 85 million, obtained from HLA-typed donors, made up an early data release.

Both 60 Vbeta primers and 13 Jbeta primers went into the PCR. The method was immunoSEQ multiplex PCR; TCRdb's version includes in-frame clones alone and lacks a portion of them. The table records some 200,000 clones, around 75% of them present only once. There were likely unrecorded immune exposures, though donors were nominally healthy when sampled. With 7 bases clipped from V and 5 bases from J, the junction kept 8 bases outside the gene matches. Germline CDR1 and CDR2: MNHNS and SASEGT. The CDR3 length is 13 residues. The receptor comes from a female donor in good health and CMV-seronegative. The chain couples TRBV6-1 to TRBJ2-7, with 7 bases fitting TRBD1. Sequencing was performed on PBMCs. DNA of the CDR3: TGTGCCAGCACCTTGACAGGGTTCGACGAGCAGTACTTC. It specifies CASTLTGFDEQYF.